What follows describes a single TCR beta chain. Its antigen is undetermined. Repertoires were generated with immunoSEQ multiplex PCR, while TCRdb's copy carries only in-frame clones and drops some. The top ten clones hold 5.4% of a sample with 110,000 or so clones, roughly nine tenths of them seen once. The CDR3 loop spans 15 amino acids. Germline V lookup: CDR1 PRHDT, CDR2 FYEKMQ (reference sequence). Between the trimmed V and J ends, which lost 0 bases and 6 bases, there was a span of 12 bases. The data are from a study of T cell responses to AZD1222 COVID-19 vaccine. Overall study context: Pooling of second doses given at about 4 or about 12 weeks was done. Findings of the study overall: The breadth and depth of Spike-specific TCRs increased once two AZD1222 doses had been given.

The sequenced sample was peripheral blood, obtained on day 0 of AZD1222 vaccination. The chain combines TRBV13 with TRBJ1-5; D is uncertain. This TCR was recovered from an adult in good health. The CDR3 coding sequence is TGTGCCAGCAGCTTAGGGGGCCGCCCGGGTCAGCCCCAGCATTTT. Translating it yields CASSLGGRPGQPQHF.